These T cell receptor beta chains were read from a single sample in a study of T-cell memory formation after mild COVID-19. TCRdb processed the 5' RACE reads anew with MiXCR; each CDR3 protein has one entry. Counted here are 350,000 to 500,000 distinct CDR3 sequences, under 25% occurring once; the ten biggest clones make up around 12%. Sequences were obtained from PBMCs or a T cell subset sorted from them (not recorded which). Receptor source: an adult woman who had mild COVID-19 (a few samples of this study predate the infection). Cell type and time point are not known. CDR3s include the opening cysteine and the closing phenylalanine or tryptophan. A D gene is named only where the DNA matches it firmly. Clone size is given for some rows only: seen once, a few or many times, or a class if the clone is expanded.

TRBJ2-6 once - TRBV19 TGTGCCAGTAGTGACCTCGGGACGCTCTCTGGGGCCAACGTCCTGACTTTC CASSDLGTLSGANVLTF
TRBJ2-7 - - TRBV28 TGTGCCAGCGGGGGGGCCCGGGACTTGAACGAGCAGTACTTC CASGGARDLNEQYF
TRBJ2-2 - TRBD2 TRBV2 TGTGCCAGCAGCCAAGCGGGGCCGAACACCGGGGAGCTGTTTTTT CASSQAGPNTGELFF
TRBJ1-2 - - TRBV12-3/TRBV12-4 TGTGCCAGCAGGCCTCAATCTAACTATGGCTACACCTTC CASRPQSNYGYTF
TRBJ1-1 many - TRBV7-6 TGTGCCAGCAGCTTAAGGATCGACACTGAAGCTTTCTTT CASSLRIDTEAFF
TRBJ1-1 - - TRBV5-1 TGCGCCAGCAGCTTTAAGGCAGTCGAGAACACTGAAGCTTTCTTT CASSFKAVENTEAFF
TRBJ2-7 - - TRBV6-1 TGTGCCAGCAGTGAACACAAGACCTACGAGCAGTACTTC CASSEHKTYEQYF
TRBJ1-1 - - TRBV5-6 TGTGCCAGCAGTCCAACAGGTCTCACTGAAGCTTTCTTT CASSPTGLTEAFF
TRBJ2-7 - - TRBV7-9 TGTGCCAGCAGCTTACGGGGGGCGGAAGACGAGCAGTACTTC CASSLRGAEDEQYF
TRBJ1-5 - - TRBV12-3/TRBV12-4 TGTGCCAGCAGTTTAAATGGTGTCAATCAGCCCCAGCATTTT CASSLNGVNQPQHF
TRBJ2-3 - - TRBV7-9 TGTGCCAGCAGCTCGCAGGCAGATACGCAGTATTTT CASSSQADTQYF
TRBJ2-3 - - TRBV18 TGTGCCAGCTCACCCTCCGGGAATCTACCTACCACAGATACGCAGTATTTT CASSPSGNLPTTDTQYF
TRBJ2-7 - TRBD2 TRBV6-5 TGTGCCAGCAGTCTCGGCGGTCTAGCGGGATCCTACGAGCAGTACTTC CASSLGGLAGSYEQYF
TRBJ2-7 - TRBD1 TRBV5-1 TGCGCCAGCAGCCATCAGACAGGGAACGAGCAGTACTTC CASSHQTGNEQYF